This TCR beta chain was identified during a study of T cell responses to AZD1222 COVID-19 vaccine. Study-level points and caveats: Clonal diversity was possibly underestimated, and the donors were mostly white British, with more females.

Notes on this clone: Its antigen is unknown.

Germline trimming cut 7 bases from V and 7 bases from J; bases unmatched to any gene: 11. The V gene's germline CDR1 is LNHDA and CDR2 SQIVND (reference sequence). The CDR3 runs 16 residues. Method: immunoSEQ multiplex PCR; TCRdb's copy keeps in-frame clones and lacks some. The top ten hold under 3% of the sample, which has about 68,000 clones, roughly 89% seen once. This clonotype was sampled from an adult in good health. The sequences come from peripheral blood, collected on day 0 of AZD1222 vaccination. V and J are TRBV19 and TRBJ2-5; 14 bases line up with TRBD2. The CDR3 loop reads CASKTAGTSGRGTQYF. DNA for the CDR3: TGTGCCAGTAAAACCGCCGGGACTAGCGGGAGAGGGACCCAGTACTTC.